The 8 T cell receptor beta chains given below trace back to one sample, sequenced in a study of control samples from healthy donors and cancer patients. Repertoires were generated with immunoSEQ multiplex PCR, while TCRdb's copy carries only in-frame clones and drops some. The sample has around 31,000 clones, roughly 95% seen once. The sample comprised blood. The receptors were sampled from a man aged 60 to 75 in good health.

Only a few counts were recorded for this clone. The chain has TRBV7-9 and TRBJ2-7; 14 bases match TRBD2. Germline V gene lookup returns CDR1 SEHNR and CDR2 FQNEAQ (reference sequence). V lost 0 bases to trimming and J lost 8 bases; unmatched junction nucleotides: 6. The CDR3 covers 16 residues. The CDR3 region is CASSLAPTSGGAQQYF. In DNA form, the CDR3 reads TGTGCCAGCAGCTTAGCCCCGACTAGCGGGGGGGCGCAGCAGTACTTC.

The CDR3 nucleotides are TGTGCCAGCTCACCAACATCCCGCCAAGAGACCCAGTACTTC. It yields the protein CASSPTSRQETQYF. The chain employs TRBV18 and TRBJ2-5; no clear D gene. V dropped 2 bases and J dropped 1 base, with 8 bases sitting between them. There are 14 residues in the CDR3. Germline V gene sequence: CDR1 KGHSH, CDR2 LQKENI.

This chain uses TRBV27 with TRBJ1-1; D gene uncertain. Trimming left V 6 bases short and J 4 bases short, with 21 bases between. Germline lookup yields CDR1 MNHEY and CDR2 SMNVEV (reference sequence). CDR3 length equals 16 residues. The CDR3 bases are TGTGCCAGCAGCTCGCGGCCCTTCGGAGGTGGCACTGAAGCTTTCTTT. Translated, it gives CASSSRPFGGGTEAFF.

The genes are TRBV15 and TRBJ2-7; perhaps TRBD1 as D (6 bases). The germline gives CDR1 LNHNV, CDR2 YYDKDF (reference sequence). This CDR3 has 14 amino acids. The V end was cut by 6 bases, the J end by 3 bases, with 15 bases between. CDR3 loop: CATRASRGLYEQYF. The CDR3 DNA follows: TGTGCCACCAGGGCAAGCAGGGGTCTCTACGAGCAGTACTTC.

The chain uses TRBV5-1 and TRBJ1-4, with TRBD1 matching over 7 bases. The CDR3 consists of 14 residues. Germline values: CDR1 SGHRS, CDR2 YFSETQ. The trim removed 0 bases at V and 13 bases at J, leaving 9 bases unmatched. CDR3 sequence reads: CASSLEDRRRGLFF. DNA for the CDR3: TGCGCCAGCAGCTTGGAGGACAGGAGACGAGGACTGTTTTTT.

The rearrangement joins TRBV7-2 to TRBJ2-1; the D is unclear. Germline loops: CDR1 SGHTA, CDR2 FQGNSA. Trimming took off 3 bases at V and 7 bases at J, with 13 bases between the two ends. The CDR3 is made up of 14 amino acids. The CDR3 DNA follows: TGTGCCAGCAGCTTCAATGGCATTTGGAATGAGCAGTTCTTC. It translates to CASSFNGIWNEQFF.

The CDR3 region is CALTPRGAMETQYF. CDR3 DNA sequence: TGTGCTTTGACCCCACGGGGGGCTATGGAGACCCAGTACTTC. The chain carries TRBV30 and TRBJ2-5; perhaps TRBD2 as D (7 bases). The CDR3 length is 14 residues. The germline V gene has CDR1 GTSNPN and CDR2 SVGIG (reference sequence).

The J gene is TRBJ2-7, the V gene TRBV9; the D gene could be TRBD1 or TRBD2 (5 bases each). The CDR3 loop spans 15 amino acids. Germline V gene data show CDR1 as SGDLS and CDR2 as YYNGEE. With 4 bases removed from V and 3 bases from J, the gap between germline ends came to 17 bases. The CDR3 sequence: CASSPPGTANYEQYF. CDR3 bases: TGTGCCAGCAGCCCACCCGGGACGGCGAACTACGAGCAGTACTTC.